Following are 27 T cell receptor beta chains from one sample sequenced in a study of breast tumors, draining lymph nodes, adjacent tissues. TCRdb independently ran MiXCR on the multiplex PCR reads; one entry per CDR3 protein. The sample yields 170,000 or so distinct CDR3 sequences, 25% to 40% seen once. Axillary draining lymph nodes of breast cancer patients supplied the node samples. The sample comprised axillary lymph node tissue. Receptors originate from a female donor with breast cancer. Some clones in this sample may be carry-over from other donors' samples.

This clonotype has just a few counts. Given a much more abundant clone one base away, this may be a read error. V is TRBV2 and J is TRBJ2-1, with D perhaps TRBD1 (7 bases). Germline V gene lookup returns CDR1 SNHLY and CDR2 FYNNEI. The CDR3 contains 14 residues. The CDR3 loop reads CTSSADRRGNEQFF. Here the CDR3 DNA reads TGTACCAGCAGTGCGGACAGGAGGGGTAATGAGCAGTTCTTC.

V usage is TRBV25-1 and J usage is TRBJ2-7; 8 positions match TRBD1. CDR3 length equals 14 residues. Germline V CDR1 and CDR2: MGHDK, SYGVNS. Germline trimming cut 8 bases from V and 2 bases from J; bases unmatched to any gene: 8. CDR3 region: CASFRTGLTYEQYF. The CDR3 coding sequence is TGTGCCAGCTTCCGGACAGGGCTTACCTACGAGCAGTACTTC.

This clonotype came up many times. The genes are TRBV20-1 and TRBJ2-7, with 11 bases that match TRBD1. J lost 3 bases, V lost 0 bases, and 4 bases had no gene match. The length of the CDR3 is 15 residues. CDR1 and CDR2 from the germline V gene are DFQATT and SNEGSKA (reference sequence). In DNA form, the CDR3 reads TGCAGTGCTAGAGATTGGGGGACAGGGGGCTACGAGCAGTACTTC. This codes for CSARDWGTGGYEQYF.

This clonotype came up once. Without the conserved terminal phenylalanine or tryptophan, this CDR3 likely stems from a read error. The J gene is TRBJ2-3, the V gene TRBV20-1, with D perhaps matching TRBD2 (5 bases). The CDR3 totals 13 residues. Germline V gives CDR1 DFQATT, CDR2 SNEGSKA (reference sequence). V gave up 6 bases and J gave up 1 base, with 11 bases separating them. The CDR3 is CSALELGTDTQYL. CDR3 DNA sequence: TGCAGTGCGCTGGAACTAGGCACAGATACGCAGTATCTT.

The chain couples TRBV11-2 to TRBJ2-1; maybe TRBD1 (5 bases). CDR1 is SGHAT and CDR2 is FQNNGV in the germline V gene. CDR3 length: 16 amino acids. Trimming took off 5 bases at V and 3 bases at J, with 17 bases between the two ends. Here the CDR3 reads CASSPRQFSLYNEQFF. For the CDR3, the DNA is TGTGCCAGCAGCCCCCGACAGTTTTCCCTCTACAATGAGCAGTTCTTC.

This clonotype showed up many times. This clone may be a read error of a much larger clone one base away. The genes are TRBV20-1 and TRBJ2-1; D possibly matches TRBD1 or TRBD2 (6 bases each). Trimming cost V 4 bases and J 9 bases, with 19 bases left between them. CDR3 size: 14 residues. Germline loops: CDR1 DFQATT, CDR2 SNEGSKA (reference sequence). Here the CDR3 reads CSATVGGVGTEQFF. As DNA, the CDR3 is TGCAGTGCTACCGTCGGGGGCGTGGGGACTGAGCAGTTCTTC.

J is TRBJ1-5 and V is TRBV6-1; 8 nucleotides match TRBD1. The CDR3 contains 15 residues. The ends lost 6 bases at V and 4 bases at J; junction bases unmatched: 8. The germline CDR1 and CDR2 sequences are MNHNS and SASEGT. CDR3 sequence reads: CASSPLTGVNQPQHF. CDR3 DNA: TGTGCCAGCAGCCCCCTGACAGGGGTAAATCAGCCCCAGCATTTT.

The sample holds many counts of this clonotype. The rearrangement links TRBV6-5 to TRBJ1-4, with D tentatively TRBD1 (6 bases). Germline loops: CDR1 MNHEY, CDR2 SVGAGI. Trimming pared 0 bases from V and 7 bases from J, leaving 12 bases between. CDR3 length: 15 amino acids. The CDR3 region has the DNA TGTGCCAGCAGTTACTCCGGCGGGGGCGTTGAAAAACTGTTTTTT. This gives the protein CASSYSGGGVEKLFF.

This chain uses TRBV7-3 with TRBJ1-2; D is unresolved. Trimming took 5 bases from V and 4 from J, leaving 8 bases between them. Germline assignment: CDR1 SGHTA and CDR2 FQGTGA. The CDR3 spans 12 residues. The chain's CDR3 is CASSNTGYGYTF. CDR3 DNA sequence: TGTGCCAGCAGCAACACGGGCTATGGCTACACCTTC. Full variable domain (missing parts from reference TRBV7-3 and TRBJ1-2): GAGVSQTPSNKVTEKGKYVELRCDPISGHTALYWYRQSLGQGPEFLIYFQGTGAADDSGLPNDRFFAVRPEGSVSTLKIQRTERGDSAVYLCASSNTGYGYTFGSGTRLTVV.

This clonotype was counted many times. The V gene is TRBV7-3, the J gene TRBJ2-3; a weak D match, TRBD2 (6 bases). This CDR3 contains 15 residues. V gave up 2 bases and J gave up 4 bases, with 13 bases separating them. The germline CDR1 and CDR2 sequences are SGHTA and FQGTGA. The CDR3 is CASSLYGGWADTQYF. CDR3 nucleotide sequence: TGTGCCAGCAGCTTATATGGGGGGTGGGCAGATACGCAGTATTTT.

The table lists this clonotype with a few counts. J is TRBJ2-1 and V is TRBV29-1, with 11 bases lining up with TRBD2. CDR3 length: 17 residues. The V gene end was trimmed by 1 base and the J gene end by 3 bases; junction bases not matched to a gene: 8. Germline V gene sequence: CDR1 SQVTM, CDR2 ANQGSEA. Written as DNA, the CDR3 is TGCAGCGTTGAAGTAGCGGGGGGGCCCTCGTACTACAATGAGCAGTTCTTC. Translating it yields CSVEVAGGPSYYNEQFF.

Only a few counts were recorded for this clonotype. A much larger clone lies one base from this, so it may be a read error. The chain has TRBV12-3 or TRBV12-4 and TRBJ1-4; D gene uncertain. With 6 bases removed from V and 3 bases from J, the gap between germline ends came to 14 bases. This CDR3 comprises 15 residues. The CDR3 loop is CASSPVGAANEKLFF. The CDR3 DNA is TGTGCCAGCAGCCCCGTGGGTGCAGCTAATGAAAAACTGTTTTTT.

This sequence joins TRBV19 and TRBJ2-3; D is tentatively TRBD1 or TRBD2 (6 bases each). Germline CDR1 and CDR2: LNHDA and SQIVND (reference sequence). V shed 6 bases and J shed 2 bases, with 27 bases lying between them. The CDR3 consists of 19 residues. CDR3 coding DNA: TGTGCCAGTAGGGAGACGGGGGCCTCCTACGAGCAGTACACAGATACGCAGTATTTT. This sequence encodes CASRETGASYEQYTDTQYF.

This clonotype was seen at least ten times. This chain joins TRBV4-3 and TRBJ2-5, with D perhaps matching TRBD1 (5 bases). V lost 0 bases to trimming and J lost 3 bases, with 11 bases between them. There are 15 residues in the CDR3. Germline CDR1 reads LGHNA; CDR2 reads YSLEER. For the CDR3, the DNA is TGCGCCAGCAGCCAAGAGATCAGGGTGGAAGAGACCCAGTACTTC. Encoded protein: CASSQEIRVEETQYF.

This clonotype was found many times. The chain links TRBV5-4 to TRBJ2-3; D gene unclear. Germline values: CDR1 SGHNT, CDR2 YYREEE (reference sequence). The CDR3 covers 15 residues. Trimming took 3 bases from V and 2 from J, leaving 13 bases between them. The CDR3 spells CASSSDPAPTDTQYF. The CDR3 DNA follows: TGTGCCAGCAGCTCCGACCCGGCGCCCACAGATACGCAGTATTTT.

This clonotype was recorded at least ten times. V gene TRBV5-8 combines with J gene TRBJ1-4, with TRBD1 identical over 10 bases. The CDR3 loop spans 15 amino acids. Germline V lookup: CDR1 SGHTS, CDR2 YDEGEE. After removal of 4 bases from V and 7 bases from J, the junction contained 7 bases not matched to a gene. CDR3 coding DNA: TGTGCCAGCAGCAAAGCGAGGACAGGGGGTGAAAAACTGTTTTTT. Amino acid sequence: CASSKARTGGEKLFF.

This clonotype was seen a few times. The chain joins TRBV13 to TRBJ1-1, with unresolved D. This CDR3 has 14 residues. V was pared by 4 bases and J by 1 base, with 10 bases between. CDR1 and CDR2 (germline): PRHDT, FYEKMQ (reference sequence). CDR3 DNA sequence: TGTGCCAGCAGCTCCATGACACCGAACACTGAAGCTTTCTTT. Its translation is CASSSMTPNTEAFF.

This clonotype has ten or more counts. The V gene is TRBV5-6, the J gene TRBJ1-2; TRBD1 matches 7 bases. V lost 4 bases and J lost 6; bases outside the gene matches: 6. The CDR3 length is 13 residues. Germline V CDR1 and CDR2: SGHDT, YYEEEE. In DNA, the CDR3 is TGTGCCAGCAGCCTCGGACAGGTGGATGGCTACACCTTC. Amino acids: CASSLGQVDGYTF. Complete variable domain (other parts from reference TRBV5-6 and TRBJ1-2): DAGVTQSPTHLIKTRGQQVTLRCSPKSGHDTVSWYQQALGQGPQFIFQYYEEEERQRGNFPDRFSGHQFPNYSSELNVNALLLGDSALYLCASSLGQVDGYTFGSGTRLTVV.

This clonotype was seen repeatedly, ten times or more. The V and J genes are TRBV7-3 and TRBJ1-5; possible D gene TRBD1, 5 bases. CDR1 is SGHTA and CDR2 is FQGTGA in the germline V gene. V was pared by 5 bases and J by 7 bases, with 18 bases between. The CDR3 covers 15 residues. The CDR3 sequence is CASSRRRGGRQPQHF. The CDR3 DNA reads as TGTGCCAGCAGCCGCCGGAGGGGCGGGCGGCAGCCCCAGCATTTT.

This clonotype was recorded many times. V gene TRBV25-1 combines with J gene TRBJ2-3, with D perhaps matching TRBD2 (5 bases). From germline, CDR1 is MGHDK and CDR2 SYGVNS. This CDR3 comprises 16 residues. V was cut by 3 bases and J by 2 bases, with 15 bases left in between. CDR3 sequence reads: CASSDPRPRDTDTQYF. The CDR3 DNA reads TGTGCCAGCAGTGATCCGCGACCCCGGGACACAGATACGCAGTATTTT.

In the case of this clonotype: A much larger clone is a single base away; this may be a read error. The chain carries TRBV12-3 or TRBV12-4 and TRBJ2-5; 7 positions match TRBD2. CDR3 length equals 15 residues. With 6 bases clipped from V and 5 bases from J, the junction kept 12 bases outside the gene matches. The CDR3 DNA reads TGTGCCAGCAGCCAACGGACGGGGGGAGAGGAGACCCAGTACTTC. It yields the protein CASSQRTGGEETQYF.

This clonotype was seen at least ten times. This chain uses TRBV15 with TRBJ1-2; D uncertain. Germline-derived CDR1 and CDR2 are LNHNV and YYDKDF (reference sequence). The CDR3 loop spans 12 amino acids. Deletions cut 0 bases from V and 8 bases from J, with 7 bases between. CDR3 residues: CATSRDAEGYTF. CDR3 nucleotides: TGTGCCACCAGCAGAGATGCTGAGGGCTACACCTTC.

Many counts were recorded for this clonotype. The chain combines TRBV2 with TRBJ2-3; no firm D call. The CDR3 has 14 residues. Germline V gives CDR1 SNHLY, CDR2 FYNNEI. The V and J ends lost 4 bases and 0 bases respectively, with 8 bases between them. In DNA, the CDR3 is TGTGCCAGCAGTGTTCCGACTAGCACAGATACGCAGTATTTT. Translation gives CASSVPTSTDTQYF.

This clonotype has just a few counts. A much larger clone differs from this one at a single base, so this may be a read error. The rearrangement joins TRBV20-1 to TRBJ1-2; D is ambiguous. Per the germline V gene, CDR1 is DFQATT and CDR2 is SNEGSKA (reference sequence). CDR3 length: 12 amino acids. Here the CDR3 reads CSAEMGNYGSAF. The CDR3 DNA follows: TGCAGTGCCGAGATGGGTAACTATGGCTCCGCCTTC.

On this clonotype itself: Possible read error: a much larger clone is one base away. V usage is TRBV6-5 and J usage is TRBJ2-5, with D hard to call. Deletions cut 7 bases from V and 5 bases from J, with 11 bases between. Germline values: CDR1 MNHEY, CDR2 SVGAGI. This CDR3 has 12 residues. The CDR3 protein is CASTHTKETQYF. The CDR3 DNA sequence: TGTGCCAGCACCCACACAAAGGAGACCCAGTACTTC.

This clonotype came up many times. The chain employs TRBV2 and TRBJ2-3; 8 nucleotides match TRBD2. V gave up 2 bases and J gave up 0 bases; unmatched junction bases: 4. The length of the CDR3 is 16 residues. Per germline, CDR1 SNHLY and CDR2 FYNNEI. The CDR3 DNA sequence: TGTGCCAGCAGTGAATTGGTAGCGGGGAGCACAGATACGCAGTATTTT. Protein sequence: CASSELVAGSTDTQYF.

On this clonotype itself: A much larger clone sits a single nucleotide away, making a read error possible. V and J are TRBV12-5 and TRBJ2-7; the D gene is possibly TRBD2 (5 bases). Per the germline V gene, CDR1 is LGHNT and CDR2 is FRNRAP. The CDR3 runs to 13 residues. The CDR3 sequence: CASGFWESCEQYF. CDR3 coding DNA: TGTGCTAGTGGTTTTTGGGAGTCCTGCGAGCAGTACTTC.